The TCR beta chain under discussion was sequenced for a study of blood T cell repertoires in COVID-19. Source study methods: The assay estimated nucleated cells by amplifying reference gene primers. The method was immunoSEQ multiplex PCR; TCRdb's version includes in-frame clones alone and lacks a portion of them. V, J and clone size are those of that table, while D and trimming were read from the DNA. Of about 70,000 clones listed, roughly 81% are singletons. The table lists this clone with a count of one. The V end lost 0 bases, the J end lost 6 bases, and 13 bases lay between the germline ends. This CDR3 spans 15 amino acids. Per germline, CDR1 SGDLS and CDR2 YYNGEE.

Sequencing was performed on peripheral blood. This receptor was identified in a man of 80 years or more with acute or convalescent COVID-19. The chain is built from TRBV9 and TRBJ2-1, with D perhaps TRBD1 (5 bases). The DNA of the CDR3 is TGTGCCAGCAGCGTAGTTTCCGGGCAGGGCAATGAGCAGTTCTTC. Protein sequence: CASSVVSGQGNEQFF.